The next 28 T cell receptor beta chains were all read from a single sample in a study of PD-1 blockade in classical Hodgkin lymphoma. Profiled with immunoSEQ multiplex PCR; TCRdb holds only in-frame clones, not every one. The profile shows about 86,000 clones, 89% of them singletons. Following autologous stem cell transplantation, relapse occurred in every patient, and exposure to brentuximab vedotin varied. The sequenced sample was peripheral blood mononuclear cells (PBMCs), obtained before the second cycle of nivolumab. The receptors come from a human donor with classical Hodgkin lymphoma.

V usage is TRBV11-2 and J usage is TRBJ2-1, with D possibly TRBD2 on 6 matching bases. This CDR3 has 12 amino acids. Trimming cost V 1 base and J 13 bases, with 11 bases left between them. From germline, CDR1 is SGHAT and CDR2 FQNNGV. This CDR3 is CASSLAGTYQFF. CDR3 DNA sequence: TGTGCCAGCAGCTTAGCCGGGACTTACCAGTTCTTC.

In its sample, this clone was seen once. The chain carries TRBV20-1 and TRBJ2-7; possibly TRBD2 for D (6 bases). Germline values: CDR1 DFQATT, CDR2 SNEGSKA (reference sequence). This CDR3 is built from 11 residues. V lost 7 bases and J lost 2, with 9 bases in between. The CDR3 DNA reads TGCAGTGGAGGGACTGCCTACGAGCAGTACTTC. As protein: CSGGTAYEQYF.

The chain links TRBV4-1 to TRBJ2-3, with 7 bases fitting TRBD2. The CDR3 extends over 17 amino acids. CDR1 is MGHRA, CDR2 YSYEKL, per germline. The trim removed 3 bases at V and 2 bases at J, leaving 11 bases unmatched. The CDR3 sequence is CASSHPPRLAPTDTQYF. CDR3 sequence (DNA): TGCGCCAGCAGCCATCCCCCCCGACTAGCACCCACAGATACGCAGTATTTT.

This clone was found a few times. This chain connects TRBV28 to TRBJ2-3, with 8 bases that match TRBD1. Germline V gives CDR1 MDHEN, CDR2 SYDVKM. Trimming removed 4 bases from V and 4 bases from J; junction bases left unmatched: 19. There are 19 residues in the CDR3. CDR3 nucleotide sequence: TGTGCCAGCAGTTGGGACTTATCCCGGACAGGGTCTGACGCAGATACGCAGTATTTT. It encodes CASSWDLSRTGSDADTQYF.

This chain links TRBV5-1 with TRBJ2-1; D call uncertain. The germline gives CDR1 SGHRS, CDR2 YFSETQ. This CDR3 is 11 amino acids long. Deletions cut 0 bases from V and 10 bases from J, with 5 bases between. The CDR3 protein is CASSLESEQFF. The CDR3 nucleotides are TGCGCCAGCAGCTTGGAATCGGAGCAGTTCTTC.

The chain couples TRBV19 to TRBJ2-1; TRBD1 matches at 9 bases. V shed 3 bases, J shed 6 bases, and the junction held 3 bases outside the gene matches. From germline, CDR1 is LNHDA and CDR2 SQIVND (reference sequence). This CDR3 has 14 amino acids. This chain's CDR3 is CASSIGGQGNEQFF. In DNA form, the CDR3 reads TGTGCCAGTAGTATTGGGGGACAGGGCAATGAGCAGTTCTTC.

This clone was observed a few times. The genes are TRBV9 and TRBJ2-6; D unclear. Germline V CDR1 and CDR2: SGDLS, YYNGEE. The CDR3 loop spans 16 amino acids. Trimming shortened V by 1 base and J by 0 bases, and 8 bases separated the two germline ends. The CDR3 DNA is TGTGCCAGCAGCGTACCCATAGGCTCTGGGGCCAACGTCCTGACTTTC. Translated, it gives CASSVPIGSGANVLTF.

This clone was observed once. The chain is built from TRBV7-9 and TRBJ1-5; D gene unclear. The CDR3 has 13 residues. The germline CDR1 and CDR2 sequences are SEHNR and FQNEAQ (reference sequence). V was pared by 4 bases and J by 2 bases, with 6 bases between. The CDR3 sequence is CASSYTGNQPQHF. Written as DNA, the CDR3 is TGTGCCAGCAGCTACACAGGCAATCAGCCCCAGCATTTT.

The CDR3 spells CASSPGLEQYF. Written as DNA, the CDR3 is TGTGCCAGCAGCCCGGGCCTCGAGCAGTACTTC. The chain joins TRBV6-6 to TRBJ2-7, with D unresolved. V lost 6 bases and J lost 6, with 9 bases in between. CDR3 length equals 11 residues. CDR1 is MNHNY, CDR2 SVGAGI, per germline (reference sequence).

In its sample, this clone was seen a few times. The rearrangement joins TRBV5-1 to TRBJ2-5; 9 nucleotides agree with TRBD1. Germline V CDR1 and CDR2: SGHRS, YFSETQ. CDR3 size: 15 residues. J gave up 4 bases and V 0 bases, and 4 bases lay outside the gene matches. DNA for the CDR3: TGCGCCAGCAGCTTGGGACAGGGGGATACAGAGACCCAGTACTTC. This encodes CASSLGQGDTETQYF. The full variable domain, rest sourced from reference TRBV5-1 and TRBJ2-5, is KAGVTQTPRYLIKTRGQQVTLSCSPISGHRSVSWYQQTPGQGLQFLFEYFSETQRNKGNFPGRFSGRQFSNSRSEMNVSTLELGDSALYLCASSLGQGDTETQYFGPGTRLLVL.

The chain recombines TRBV5-1 with TRBJ2-7; possibly TRBD1 for D (6 bases). This CDR3 has 12 residues. The V end was cut by 4 bases, the J end by 4 bases, with 9 bases between. Looked up from germline, CDR1 is SGHRS and CDR2 is YFSETQ. In DNA form, the CDR3 reads TGCGCCAGCAGCGTACAGGGTTACGAGCAGTACTTC. It encodes CASSVQGYEQYF.

The chain is built from TRBV5-6 and TRBJ2-3; D ambiguous. The CDR3 consists of 16 residues. The V gene lost 0 bases and the J gene lost 5 bases, with 16 bases spanning the gap. Germline V gene lookup returns CDR1 SGHDT and CDR2 YYEEEE. CDR3 in DNA: TGTGCCAGCAGCTTGGTGCTTCGGGCTAGTAGAGATACGCAGTATTTT. The encoded protein is CASSLVLRASRDTQYF.

This chain uses TRBV7-3 with TRBJ1-1; D is unresolved. Germline V lookup: CDR1 SGHTA, CDR2 FQGTGA. V was pared by 1 base and J by 4 bases, with 7 bases between. CDR3 length: 13 amino acids. The CDR3 reads CASSLKGSTEAFF. CDR3 nucleotides: TGTGCCAGCAGCTTAAAGGGTTCCACTGAAGCTTTCTTT.

The V call is TRBV6-4, the J call TRBJ1-1; TRBD1 matches at 8 bases. V lost 6 bases, J lost 8 bases, and 8 bases stayed unmatched. CDR1 and CDR2 (germline): MRHNA, SNTAGT. The CDR3 extends over 13 amino acids. CDR3 protein: CASSKTGVSEAFF. In nucleotides, the CDR3 is TGTGCCAGCAGCAAGACAGGGGTGAGCGAAGCTTTCTTT.

About this clone: One end of the junction fails to match germline, which may point to a read error. CDR3 loop: CASSSPPLSERVF. The CDR3, as DNA: TGTGCCAGCAGTTCACCCCCCCTTTCGGAGAGGGTCTTC. The chain employs TRBV28 and TRBJ2-7; D perhaps matches TRBD2 (5 bases). CDR3 length: 13 residues. CDR1 and CDR2 from the germline V gene are MDHEN and SYDVKM. Based on the CDR3 plus reference TRBV28 and TRBJ2-7, the full variable domain is DVKVTQSSRYLVKRTGEKVFLECVQDMDHENMFWYRQDPGLGLRLIYFSYDVKMKEKGDIPEGYSVSREKKERFSLILESASTNQTSMYLCASSSPPLSERVFGPGTRLTVT.

The genes are TRBV7-8 and TRBJ1-1; 9 bases match TRBD1. Germline CDR1 SGHVS, CDR2 FQNEAQ. The CDR3 sequence is 19 residues long. V shed 1 base and J 4 bases; nucleotides not matched to a gene: 16. This CDR3 reads CASSLEGDREADRGTEAFF. The CDR3 nucleotides are TGTGCCAGCAGCTTAGAGGGGGACAGGGAGGCTGATCGGGGCACTGAAGCTTTCTTT.

The chain joins TRBV9 to TRBJ2-5, with TRBD2 matching 9 bases. Losses at the gene ends were 0 bases for V and 1 base for J; bases not matched to a gene: 7. CDR3 length: 17 residues. Germline V gene sequence: CDR1 SGDLS, CDR2 YYNGEE. The CDR3 is CASSVGGSGGSQETQYF. Here the CDR3 DNA reads TGTGCCAGCAGCGTAGGGGGTAGCGGGGGAAGCCAAGAGACCCAGTACTTC. The entire variable domain, with the rest obtained from reference TRBV9 and TRBJ2-5, is as follows: DSGVTQTPKHLITATGQRVTLRCSPRSGDLSVYWYQQSLDQGLQFLIQYYNGEERAKGNILERFSAQQFPDLHSELNLSSLELGDSALYFCASSVGGSGGSQETQYFGPGTRLLVL.

This sequence joins TRBV18 and TRBJ2-7, with D perhaps TRBD1 (5 bases). The CDR3 is 13 amino acids. Deletions cut 2 bases from V and 5 bases from J, with 10 bases between. Germline V gives CDR1 KGHSH, CDR2 LQKENI. The CDR3 nucleotides are TGTGCCAGCTCACCAACGACCAGGGACGAGCAGTACTTC. Amino acid sequence: CASSPTTRDEQYF.

V usage is TRBV6-1 and J usage is TRBJ1-1; D is unresolved. The CDR3 extends over 12 amino acids. The V end was cut by 4 bases, the J end by 4 bases, with 7 bases between. Germline V CDR1 and CDR2: MNHNS, SASEGT. The chain's CDR3 is CASSGGLTEAFF. DNA of the CDR3: TGTGCCAGCAGTGGAGGGCTCACTGAAGCTTTCTTT.

This clone has a single count. The V call is TRBV28, the J call TRBJ2-3; 11 nucleotides align to TRBD2. Unmatched junction bases numbered 14, after V lost 1 base and J lost 5 bases. CDR1 is MDHEN, CDR2 SYDVKM, per germline. This CDR3 is 19 amino acids long. CDR3 nucleotides: TGTGCCAGCAGTTTATACGGGACTAGCGGCGACCCCCTCAGAGATACGCAGTATTTT. The encoded protein is CASSLYGTSGDPLRDTQYF.

The chain has TRBV18 and TRBJ1-1; D call uncertain. CDR1 is KGHSH and CDR2 is LQKENI in the germline V gene. The CDR3 is made up of 16 amino acids. V dropped 1 base and J dropped 4 bases, with 16 bases sitting between them. The CDR3 spells CASSPQGLSAVTEAFF. The CDR3 nucleotides read TGTGCCAGCTCACCACAAGGACTGTCTGCGGTCACTGAAGCTTTCTTT.

The chain links TRBV4-1 to TRBJ1-1; D remains ambiguous. The CDR3 spans 14 residues. V lost 6 bases to trimming and J lost 0 bases, with 11 bases between them. CDR1 and CDR2 (germline): MGHRA, YSYEKL. CDR3 sequence reads: CASSQRTVNTEAFF. The DNA of the CDR3 is TGCGCCAGCAGTCAACGTACGGTGAACACTGAAGCTTTCTTT.

The rearrangement joins TRBV5-6 to TRBJ2-2; no reliable D call. Trimming shortened V by 0 bases and J by 1 base, and 10 bases separated the two germline ends. From germline, CDR1 is SGHDT and CDR2 YYEEEE. The CDR3 spans 16 residues. The CDR3 sequence: CASSLVGSRNTGELFF. The CDR3 DNA follows: TGTGCCAGCAGCTTGGTCGGTAGTCGGAACACCGGGGAGCTGTTTTTT.

The rearrangement joins TRBV6-6 to TRBJ2-1; D is ambiguous. CDR3 length: 13 residues. Per germline, CDR1 MNHNY and CDR2 SVGAGI (reference sequence). V dropped 4 bases and J dropped 8 bases, with 12 bases sitting between them. In nucleotides, the CDR3 is TGTGCCAGCAGTTTCCCCCGGCACTATGAGCAGTTCTTC. As protein: CASSFPRHYEQFF.

The sample holds one count of this clone. The gene calls are TRBV7-9 and TRBJ2-3; D is unclear. Germline V gene lookup returns CDR1 SEHNR and CDR2 FQNEAQ (reference sequence). Deletions cut 2 bases from V and 4 bases from J, with 4 bases between. This CDR3 comprises 12 residues. CDR3 bases: TGTGCCAGCAGCTTACGACCAGATACGCAGTATTTT. Protein: CASSLRPDTQYF.

J is TRBJ2-7 and V is TRBV6-5, with 7 nucleotides matching TRBD1. V lost 4 bases to trimming and J lost 9 bases; unmatched junction nucleotides: 3. Germline V gives CDR1 MNHEY, CDR2 SVGAGI. The CDR3 consists of 11 residues. This CDR3 is CASSLGGRQYF. The CDR3 nucleotides are TGTGCCAGCAGTTTAGGGGGCAGGCAGTACTTC.

V gene TRBV11-2 combines with J gene TRBJ2-7; D is tentatively TRBD1 or TRBD2 (5 bases each). This CDR3 has 14 amino acids. CDR1 is SGHAT and CDR2 is FQNNGV in the germline V gene. V lost 1 base and J lost 4, with 11 bases in between. The CDR3 protein is CASSLVGELYEQYF. The CDR3, as DNA: TGTGCCAGCAGCTTAGTGGGGGAGCTTTACGAGCAGTACTTC. The full variable domain, rest sourced from reference TRBV11-2 and TRBJ2-7, is EAGVAQSPRYKIIEKRQSVAFWCNPISGHATLYWYQQILGQGPKLLIQFQNNGVVDDSQLPKDRFSAERLKGVDSTLKIQPAKLEDSAVYLCASSLVGELYEQYFGPGTRLTVT.

J is TRBJ1-2 and V is TRBV5-1; 9 nucleotides line up with TRBD1. Germline lookup yields CDR1 SGHRS and CDR2 YFSETQ. V shed 5 bases and J 6 bases; nucleotides not matched to a gene: 5. CDR3 length equals 13 residues. The CDR3: CASREGQGDGYTF. CDR3 coding DNA: TGCGCCAGCAGGGAGGGACAGGGTGATGGCTACACCTTC.